Included here is one TCR beta chain sequence, with context. The data belong to a study of blood T cell repertoires in COVID-19. Overall study context: The origin of the acute and convalescent COVID-19 samples was the United States, Italy and Spain. Sources were T cells, B-cell-depleted T cells, or PBMCs; the material itself was cDNA or gDNA.

In the study's own analysis: Estimates of nucleated cell counts were drawn from the amplification of reference gene primers. Clones were read by immunoSEQ multiplex PCR, and TCRdb kept only the in-frame ones, dropping some. That table furnishes V, J and clone size, whereas the DNA furnished D and trimming. The data show approximately 220,000 clones, with approximately 90% seen just once and nearly 4.5% held by the top ten. The sequenced sample was peripheral blood. The sequence was obtained from a man aged 50-60 years with acute or convalescent COVID-19.

The DNA of the CDR3 is TGTGCCATCAGTGAGTGGGGGACAGGGGGCGAGGAGCAGTACTTC. Residues: CAISEWGTGGEEQYF. The chain carries TRBV10-3 and TRBJ2-7; 12 nucleotides match TRBD1. The junction had 5 bases not matched to a gene; V was cut back by 1 base and J by 7 bases. The CDR3 extends over 15 amino acids. Germline CDR1 reads ENHRY; CDR2 reads SYGVKD.